This paragraph covers one TCR beta chain sequence. This clonotype was observed a few times. Its antigen has not been determined. No base quality values were provided; no much bigger clone lies one nucleotide off. Only healthy Caucasian donors were included. The twin cohort consisted of three pairs of female monozygotic twins, all aged roughly 18 to 29 years. Peripheral blood mononuclear cells were the source from which RNA for the TCR libraries was isolated. The data originate from a study of identical twins (TCRdb year 2016). Concerning the study at large: The study deep-sequenced TCR alpha and beta repertoires from monozygotic twins, unrelated adults of various ages and cord blood to test whether fetal clonotypes persist. To rule out contamination, replicate twin experiments were performed at different times with different library preparation protocols. Study-level results and caveats: A weaker excess of twin sharing was found in beta out-of-frame sequences because the signal-to-noise ratio was lowered by fewer shared sequences. Recombination models systematically underestimated out-of-frame TCR alpha sharing in monozygotic twins but agreed with sharing between unrelated individuals. Fewer insertions were carried by abundant cord blood beta clonotypes; a weaker similar trend was observed in young adult naive repertoires, while no such trend was observed in memory repertoires. Because the same donors could not be followed over many years, the conclusions depended on cross-sectional statistical analysis. Out-of-frame TCR alpha sequences shared between twins showed an excess of low generation-probability sequences compared with coincidental sharing between unrelated individuals. Zero-insertion analyses could be partly confounded by invariant T cells such as MAIT and iNKT, though diverse VJ usage argued against such confounding for most clonotypes.

Sequences SGHTA (CDR1) and FQGTGA (CDR2) are obtained from the germline V gene. V loses 2 bases of germline sequence and J loses 0 bases, and the interval between the two ends is 13 bases. Its CDR3 holds 16 amino acids, cysteine through phenylalanine. Only the CDR3 DNA is retained, 48 bases long and in frame from the first base. Library construction relied on 5' RACE. The instrument was an Illumina HiSeq 2000. Template switching introduced a universal primer binding site; the final cDNA contained a unique molecular identifier, enabling accurate counting of TCR cDNA molecules. Specific primers in the conserved constant-segment region were used to synthesize first-strand cDNA for the TCR alpha and beta chains. To control for contamination, each cDNA library was double barcoded with a SMART-Mk sample barcode plus Illumina barcodes. TruSeq adapter sequences, together with Illumina sample barcodes, were added in two successive PCR steps. The Illumina HiSeq platform was used with custom primers to sequence TCR alpha and beta cDNA libraries. Processing in the source paper ran as follows. MiGEC processed the raw reads to extract unique molecular identifiers, while MiXCR was used to determine the CDR3 positions. Recombination models were inferred per individual with the repgenHMM and IGoR tools using an EM algorithm. Shared clonotypes were analyzed with the tcR package in R, and sharing was normalized by the product of cloneset sizes. To study raw recombination free of thymic and clonal selection effects, out-of-frame nonproductive sequences were analyzed. TCRdb applied fastp at Q25 and MiXCR to the public reads, then kept only in-frame beta chains. Rows are unified per CDR3 protein, each entry keeping the most common DNA and genes. The V and J calls and clone size come from TCRdb's table, not from the authors' own analysis. This sample holds about 890,000 distinct CDR3 sequences; 10% to 15% were observed only once. The ten biggest clones cover about 1.5% of the sample.

The same data also contributed to another study, on yellow fever vaccine responses in identical twins. The second publication reports: According to the authors, the vaccine-induced T cell response in identical twins seemed to be partly convergent and partly specific to each individual. In identical twins, the study followed T cell clones that responded to the vaccine with precision.

The receptor was derived from a woman between 18 and 29 years old in good health. The receptor chain draws on TRBV7-3 and TRBJ1-2, with no D gene named confidently. Sequencing input: PBMCs. CDR3 region: CASSLGSPDPNYGYTF. The DNA is TGTGCCAGCAGCTTAGGAAGTCCCGACCCTAACTATGGCTACACCTTC.